This TCR beta chain was documented in a study of radiotherapy plus CTLA-4 blockade in lung cancer. Looking at the study overall: Objective responses were documented in 15% to 20% of patients, with disease control in 31%.

The method was immunoSEQ multiplex PCR; TCRdb's version includes in-frame clones alone and lacks a portion of them. Found here are about 73,000 clones, roughly 87% of them singletons; the top ten hold 40%. General observations from the study: Response was reportedly best predicted by early blood T cell clone dynamics, with interferon-beta.

Trimming left V 5 bases short and J 2 bases short, with 12 bases between. Germline loops: CDR1 MNHEY, CDR2 SMNVEV (reference sequence). The CDR3 totals 14 residues. Chemo-refractory metastatic non-small-cell lung cancer patients were treated with focal radiation plus CTLA-4 blockade with ipilimumab. Concerning this clone itself: As yet, its antigen is unknown.

The sequences come from peripheral blood, collected from a patient treated with radiotherapy plus ipilimumab. The receptor's source is a human donor with non-small cell lung cancer that progressed on radiotherapy plus ipilimumab. The chain carries TRBV27 and TRBJ1-2; weak D call: TRBD1 (6 bases). The CDR3 spells CASSPGTRNYGYTF. As DNA, the CDR3 is TGTGCCAGCAGTCCAGGGACACGCAACTATGGCTACACCTTC.